A selection of T cell receptor beta chains follows, all from one sample in a study of blood T cell repertoires in COVID-19. The repertoire was sequenced with immunoSEQ multiplex PCR; TCRdb's copy has only in-frame clones and lacks some. The sample lists 280,000 or so clones; about 83% were seen once. Sample: peripheral blood. The receptors stem from a woman in her 50s who had recovered from COVID-19. Each CDR3 is given with its conserved first and last residue. Fields, in order: clone size, V gene, CDR3 length, J gene, D gene, CDR3 DNA, CDR3 protein. The D gene is left open where the match is weak. A row's size may be missing; if present it is once, few, many or a size class.

-	TRBV10-3	16	TRBJ1-5	TRBD1	TGTGCCATCAGTGAGTCATTTGGGACAGGGGATCAGCCCCAGCATTTT	CAISESFGTGDQPQHF
-	TRBV18	16	TRBJ1-1	-	TGTGCCAGCTCACCACCAGTCCAGGGTACAGGGTATGAAGCTTTCTTT	CASSPPVQGTGYEAFF
-	TRBV5-1	17	TRBJ1-5	TRBD1	TGCGCCAGCAGCTTGGATCCCCCGACAGGGAACAATCAGCCCCAGCATTTT	CASSLDPPTGNNQPQHF
-	TRBV12-3/TRBV12-4	13	TRBJ1-5	-	TGTGCCAGCAGTTTATCCGGGAATCAGCCCCAGCATTTT	CASSLSGNQPQHF
once	TRBV19	14	TRBJ2-7	-	TGTGCCAGTAGTTTGGCGGCGATTGGATACGAGCAGTACTTC	CASSLAAIGYEQYF
-	TRBV29-1	16	TRBJ1-2	-	TGCAGCGTTCTCCGGGACTGGGAATGGGGCACTTATGGCTACACCTTC	CSVLRDWEWGTYGYTF
-	TRBV30	16	TRBJ2-5	TRBD2	TGTGCGGGGATACTTGCGGGAGGGGTAATAGGGGAGACCCAGTACTTC	CAGILAGGVIGETQYF
-	TRBV5-4	14	TRBJ2-1	TRBD2	TGTGCCAGCAGCTTAGCGGGACTTACAAATGAGCAGTTCTTC	CASSLAGLTNEQFF
-	TRBV4-3	15	TRBJ2-1	-	TGCGCCAGCAGCCAGGCGATGATCGGGTACAATGAGCAGTTCTTC	CASSQAMIGYNEQFF
-	TRBV28	15	TRBJ1-1	TRBD1	TGTGCCAGCACTACACAGGGGGCAAGGAACACTGAAGCTTTCTTT	CASTTQGARNTEAFF
-	TRBV12-1	19	TRBJ2-7	-	TGTGCCAGCAGCTTTGTTGTGAGATTAGGGACAGGGAACCCCTACGAGCAGTACTTC	CASSFVVRLGTGNPYEQYF
-	TRBV11-2	17	TRBJ1-3	-	TGTGCCAGCAGCCCACCCCCTTCCCGAGGGTTTGGAAACACCATATATTTT	CASSPPPSRGFGNTIYF
-	TRBV15	12	TRBJ2-7	-	TGTGCCACCAGCAGAAGGGGGAGCGAGCAGTACTTC	CATSRRGSEQYF
-	TRBV11-1	14	TRBJ2-7	-	TGTGCCAGCAGCTCCCTTCGGGGTACCTACGAGCAGTACTTC	CASSSLRGTYEQYF
-	TRBV18	15	TRBJ1-5	TRBD1	TGTGCCAGCTCTACCGGGACAGGGTACAATCAGCCCCAGCATTTT	CASSTGTGYNQPQHF
many	TRBV23-1	15	TRBJ2-7	-	TGCGCCAGCAGTCTTAAAGACAGGATCTATTACGAGCAGTACTTC	CASSLKDRIYYEQYF
-	TRBV28	13	TRBJ1-2	TRBD1	TGTGCCAGTCGCGATACAGGGGGCTATGGCTACACCTTC	CASRDTGGYGYTF
-	TRBV28	16	TRBJ1-1	-	TGTGCCAGCAGTTCCCTTATGGGGGGGCCGAACACTGAAGCTTTCTTT	CASSSLMGGPNTEAFF
-	TRBV28	17	TRBJ1-2	TRBD1	TGTGCCAGCAGCCCAGGGCCCGGGACAGGGAGGGCTTATGGCTACACCTTC	CASSPGPGTGRAYGYTF
-	TRBV7-3	16	TRBJ2-3	TRBD2	TGTGCCAGCAGCCGGGGACTAGCGGGAGTGGCAGATACGCAGTATTTT	CASSRGLAGVADTQYF
-	TRBV21-1	17	TRBJ2-3	-	TGTGCCAGCAGCATGTCTCGGACAGGCCAAGGCACAGATACGCAGTATTTT	CASSMSRTGQGTDTQYF
few	TRBV28	11	TRBJ1-1	-	TGTGCCAGCAGTTTTAGTGCTGAAGCTTTCTTT	CASSFSAEAFF
-	TRBV5-6	15	TRBJ2-1	TRBD1	TGTGCCAGCAGTAACGACAGGGGGCCGTGGAATGAGCAGTTCTTC	CASSNDRGPWNEQFF
-	TRBV10-3	18	TRBJ2-1	TRBD2	TGTGCCATCAGTGAGTCGGCGGGGGGAGGTTTCTCCTACAATGAGCAGTTCTTC	CAISESAGGGFSYNEQFF
-	TRBV29-1	12	TRBJ2-7	TRBD1	TGCAGCGTCCCGGGACAGGGCTACGAGCAGTACTTC	CSVPGQGYEQYF
few	TRBV20-1	11	TRBJ2-5	TRBD2	TGCAGTGCTACCGGGGGGGAGACCCAGTACTTC	CSATGGETQYF
-	TRBV19	15	TRBJ2-7	TRBD2	TGTGCCAGTAATAGGGGAGGGCACCCGACCTACGAGCAGTACTTC	CASNRGGHPTYEQYF
-	TRBV29-1	12	TRBJ1-1	-	TGCAGCGCAGCAATGATGAACACTGAAGCTTTCTTT	CSAAMMNTEAFF
-	TRBV20-1	11	TRBJ2-5	-	TGCAGTGCTAGCAACTCTGAGACCCAGTACTTC	CSASNSETQYF
-	TRBV25-1	13	TRBJ1-1	-	TGTGCCAGCAGTGTGCAGGGGAACACTGAAGCTTTCTTT	CASSVQGNTEAFF
-	TRBV12-3/TRBV12-4	12	TRBJ2-5	-	TGTGCCAGCAGTTTATTCTCCGGGGACCAGTACTTC	CASSLFSGDQYF
-	TRBV15	18	TRBJ1-2	-	TGTGCCACCAGCAGAGGAGTGCGTGTCGCAGGGATGATCTATGGCTACACCTTC	CATSRGVRVAGMIYGYTF
-	TRBV11-2	16	TRBJ1-4	TRBD1	TGTGCCAGCAGCCCCATAGGTGGGGACAGACGGGAAAAACTGTTTTTT	CASSPIGGDRREKLFF
-	TRBV5-1	15	TRBJ2-2	-	TGCGCCAGCAGCTTGGGCACTCAGGGCACCGGGGAGCTGTTTTTT	CASSLGTQGTGELFF
-	TRBV6-1	15	TRBJ2-2	-	TGTGCCAGCGTCAGCGAGACCCCGAACACCGGGGAGCTGTTTTTT	CASVSETPNTGELFF
-	TRBV10-3	13	TRBJ2-7	-	TGTGCCATCAGTGGGAGAGCTTCCTACGAGCAGTACTTC	CAISGRASYEQYF
-	TRBV4-2	17	TRBJ2-1	TRBD2	TGTGCCAGCAGCCAAGAAGAGTGGGTAGCGGGTCGCAATGAGCAGTTCTTC	CASSQEEWVAGRNEQFF
-	TRBV15	14	TRBJ1-1	-	TGTGCCACCAGCAGGGGTCAGGGGCCCCTTGAAGCTTTCTTT	CATSRGQGPLEAFF
-	TRBV7-6	15	TRBJ1-3	-	TGTGCCAGCAGCTTAGAGCGAGCCTCTGGAAACACCATATATTTT	CASSLERASGNTIYF
-	TRBV5-4	16	TRBJ2-3	-	TGTGCCAGCAGCCAGGGGGGTGCAGTTAACACAGATACGCAGTATTTT	CASSQGGAVNTDTQYF
-	TRBV6-6	16	TRBJ2-3	-	TGTGCCAGCAGTTACGGAGGCAGAATAAGTAAAGATACGCAGTATTTT	CASSYGGRISKDTQYF
-	TRBV6-1	16	TRBJ2-3	-	TGTGCCAGCAGTGAATCCCCGACTAGTGGCACAGATACGCAGTATTTT	CASSESPTSGTDTQYF
-	TRBV19	14	TRBJ1-5	TRBD1	TGTGCCAGTACCGACAGGGGTTCGAGTCAGCCCCAGCATTTT	CASTDRGSSQPQHF